A single sample gave rise to the 24 T cell receptor beta chains below, sequenced in a study of T cell responses to AZD1222 COVID-19 vaccine. The protocol was immunoSEQ multiplex PCR, while the TCRdb copy is restricted to in-frame clones and leaves out a portion. The sample carries approximately 100,000 clones, around 90% recorded once. Material: peripheral blood, obtained 28 days after the second AZD1222 dose. These receptors all stem from an adult who received the AZD1222 COVID-19 vaccine.

The rearrangement uses TRBV6-6 and TRBJ1-3, with D perhaps TRBD1 (5 bases). The CDR3 covers 15 residues. Trimming left V 5 bases short and J 8 bases short, with 19 bases between. Germline loops: CDR1 MNHNY, CDR2 SVGAGI (reference sequence). The CDR3 reads CASSRSSAMGDTIYF. As DNA, the CDR3 is TGTGCCAGCAGTCGGTCGTCCGCTATGGGGGACACCATATATTTT.

This chain joins TRBV3-1 (or the pseudogene TRBV3-2) and TRBJ2-6, with D possibly matching TRBD1 (5 bases). The CDR3 covers 14 residues. Germline assignment: CDR1 LGHDT and CDR2 YNNKEL (reference sequence). With 1 base removed from V and 13 bases from J, the gap between germline ends came to 14 bases. The CDR3 DNA is TGTGCCAGCAGCCAAGGCAGGGCTGCCACGGTCCTGACTTTC. Protein product: CASSQGRAATVLTF.

This chain links TRBV7-9 with TRBJ1-5, with 7 bases aligning to TRBD1. CDR1 and CDR2 (germline): SEHNR, FQNEAQ (reference sequence). The CDR3 extends over 15 amino acids. V gave up 5 bases and J gave up 6 bases; unmatched junction bases: 10. The CDR3 reads CASSESDRPFQPQHF. Here the CDR3 DNA reads TGTGCCAGCAGCGAGTCGGACAGGCCCTTTCAGCCCCAGCATTTT. Using reference TRBV7-9 and TRBJ1-5 for the parts outside the CDR3, the full variable domain is DTGVSQNPRHKITKRGQNVTFRCDPISEHNRLYWYRQTLGQGPEFLTYFQNEAQLEKSRLLSDRFSAERPKGSFSTLEIQRTEQGDSAMYLCASSESDRPFQPQHFGDGTRLSIL.

The rearrangement uses TRBV19 and TRBJ1-2; no reliable D call. Germline lookup yields CDR1 LNHDA and CDR2 SQIVND (reference sequence). The CDR3 is 12 amino acids. The V end lost 7 bases, the J end lost 2 bases, and 8 bases lay between the germline ends. The CDR3 sequence: CASMAENYGYTF. The DNA for the CDR3 is TGTGCCAGTATGGCCGAAAACTATGGCTACACCTTC.

This chain links TRBV20-1 with TRBJ1-2; D is perhaps TRBD1 (6 bases). The CDR3 extends over 11 amino acids. Germline CDR1 and CDR2: DFQATT and SNEGSKA (reference sequence). Trimming shortened V by 3 bases and J by 14 bases, and 16 bases separated the two germline ends. This CDR3 is CSARISTGRTF. The CDR3 nucleotides read TGCAGTGCTAGGATATCAACAGGGAGGACCTTC.

This clone was counted once. The V gene is TRBV19, the J gene TRBJ1-4, with 7 bases aligning to TRBD1. The CDR3 length is 14 residues. CDR1 is LNHDA and CDR2 is SQIVND in the germline V gene (reference sequence). V trimming: 7 bases; J trimming: 3 bases; junction bases outside the gene matches: 5. The CDR3 protein is CASTPTGSNEKLFF. The CDR3 DNA is TGTGCCAGTACACCGACAGGGTCTAATGAAAAACTGTTTTTT.

The V and J genes are TRBV6-5 and TRBJ1-4, with 7 bases matching TRBD1. The CDR3 covers 14 residues. In germline, CDR1 is MNHEY, CDR2 SVGAGI. Germline trimming cut 6 bases from V and 7 bases from J; bases unmatched to any gene: 8. DNA of the CDR3: TGTGCCAGCAGACCCAGGGGGGGCGGTGAAAAACTGTTTTTT. Its protein is CASRPRGGGEKLFF.

The chain employs TRBV4-1 and TRBJ2-1; 10 positions match TRBD1. Germline loops: CDR1 MGHRA, CDR2 YSYEKL. The V segment lost 1 base and the J segment 6 bases; nucleotides outside the gene matches: 6. The CDR3 is 16 amino acids. The CDR3 nucleotides read TGCGCCAGCAGCCAAGTCGGGACAGGGGAGTTCAATGAGCAGTTCTTC. Amino acid sequence: CASSQVGTGEFNEQFF.

The rearrangement uses TRBV6-1 and TRBJ1-5; D is undetermined. Trimming pared 2 bases from V and 5 bases from J, leaving 7 bases between. The CDR3 covers 13 residues. Germline CDR1 MNHNS, CDR2 SASEGT. The CDR3 region is CASSEFTYQPQHF. CDR3 DNA: TGTGCCAGCAGTGAATTCACCTATCAGCCCCAGCATTTT.

The chain links TRBV30 to TRBJ1-4, with a weak D call TRBD1 (5 bases). The CDR3 length is 16 residues. V lost 3 bases and J lost 2, with 16 bases in between. Germline CDR1 GTSNPN, CDR2 SVGIG (reference sequence). The DNA for the CDR3 is TGTGCCTGGAGGGGGGAGGGTGTAGAGACTAATGAAAAACTGTTTTTT. Translation gives CAWRGEGVETNEKLFF.

V and J are TRBV6-1 and TRBJ2-7; 11 bases are shared with TRBD1. The trim removed 0 bases at V and 7 bases at J, leaving 5 bases unmatched. The CDR3 sequence is 15 residues long. Germline loops: CDR1 MNHNS, CDR2 SASEGT. CDR3 sequence (DNA): TGTGCCAGCAGTGAAGCTGGGGACAGGGGGGATGAGCAGTACTTC. Translated, it gives CASSEAGDRGDEQYF.

The V call is TRBV7-9, the J call TRBJ1-1; 9 bases are shared with TRBD1. Germline CDR1 reads SEHNR; CDR2 reads FQNEAQ (reference sequence). The ends lost 7 bases at V and 5 bases at J; junction bases unmatched: 8. This CDR3 region has 14 residues. CDR3 DNA sequence: TGTGCCAGCACCGAACAGGGGGCGGGTACTGAAGCTTTCTTT. It specifies CASTEQGAGTEAFF.

The chain is built from TRBV4-2 and TRBJ2-3, with 11 bases identical to TRBD2. The CDR3 is made up of 17 amino acids. Germline loops: CDR1 LGHNA, CDR2 YNFKEQ. The V segment lost 1 base and the J segment 3 bases; nucleotides outside the gene matches: 6. The CDR3 nucleotides read TGTGCCAGCAGCCAAGCCAATAGCGGGGGGGCAACAGATACGCAGTATTTT. This gives the protein CASSQANSGGATDTQYF.

The CDR3 bases are TGTGCCGCATCCACAGGTCGTGGCTACACCTTC. It is translated as CAASTGRGYTF. V gene TRBV19 combines with J gene TRBJ1-2; D possibly corresponds to TRBD1 (5 bases). V lost 11 bases, J lost 7 bases, and 14 bases lay in between. Germline lookup yields CDR1 LNHDA and CDR2 SQIVND (reference sequence). This CDR3 region has 11 residues. Full variable domain (missing parts from reference TRBV19 and TRBJ1-2): DGGITQSPKYLFRKEGQNVTLSCEQNLNHDAMYWYRQDPGQGLRLIYYSQIVNDFQKGDIAEGYSVSREKKESFPLTVTSAQKNPTAFYLCAASTGRGYTFGSGTRLTVV.

The chain uses TRBV6-2 or TRBV6-3 and TRBJ1-1; D possibly corresponds to TRBD1 (5 bases). Germline CDR1 and CDR2: MNHEY and SVGEGT. The ends were cut back, 5 bases at V and 8 bases at J, with 12 bases in the middle. The CDR3 sequence is 12 residues long. The CDR3 DNA reads TGTGCCAGCAGTCCCTGGGGGGAGGAAGCTTTCTTT. Translation gives CASSPWGEEAFF.

V usage is TRBV19 and J usage is TRBJ2-7; tentatively, D is TRBD1 or TRBD2 (5 bases each). Germline CDR1 and CDR2: LNHDA and SQIVND (reference sequence). This CDR3 contains 13 residues. V was cut by 5 bases and J by 3 bases, with 11 bases left in between. The CDR3 DNA sequence: TGTGCCAGTAGTCGGAGTGGGGGCTACGAGCAGTACTTC. Translating gives CASSRSGGYEQYF. Supplemented by reference TRBV19 and TRBJ2-7, the full variable domain reads DGGITQSPKYLFRKEGQNVTLSCEQNLNHDAMYWYRQDPGQGLRLIYYSQIVNDFQKGDIAEGYSVSREKKESFPLTVTSAQKNPTAFYLCASSRSGGYEQYFGPGTRLTVT.

The rearrangement joins TRBV6-5 to TRBJ1-6; D remains ambiguous. Looked up from germline, CDR1 is MNHEY and CDR2 is SVGAGI. There are 15 residues in the CDR3. The germline V and J ends were trimmed by 7 bases and 3 bases, with 13 bases remaining between them. CDR3 nucleotides: TGTGCCAGCATAATCGACGGTCTCTATAATTCACCCCTCCACTTT. This gives the protein CASIIDGLYNSPLHF.

The V call is TRBV2, the J call TRBJ1-1; no definite D call. This CDR3 contains 12 residues. Germline CDR1 SNHLY, CDR2 FYNNEI. V was shortened by 1 base and J by 6 bases, with 6 bases between the two germline ends. CDR3 region: CASSEEHPEAFF. In DNA, the CDR3 is TGTGCCAGCAGTGAAGAACACCCTGAAGCTTTCTTT.

The chain combines TRBV7-9 with TRBJ2-1; 8 nucleotides align to TRBD1. Trimming at V came to 5 bases and at J to 8 bases, leaving 11 bases not matched to a gene. Germline lookup yields CDR1 SEHNR and CDR2 FQNEAQ (reference sequence). This CDR3 is 15 amino acids long. In DNA form, the CDR3 reads TGTGCCAGCAGCACCCAGGGGGCGTCCGTCTATGAGCAGTTCTTC. Its protein product is CASSTQGASVYEQFF.

The V and J genes are TRBV6-6 and TRBJ1-2; the match to TRBD1 covers 7 bases. The ends lost 4 bases at V and 3 bases at J; junction bases unmatched: 2. The CDR3 sequence is 13 residues long. CDR1 and CDR2 from the germline V gene are MNHNY and SVGAGI (reference sequence). The CDR3 loop is CASSSGTDYGYTF. The CDR3 nucleotides are TGTGCCAGCAGTTCCGGGACAGACTATGGCTACACCTTC.

This clone was observed once. The V and J genes are TRBV4-1 and TRBJ2-2; tentatively, D is TRBD2 (6 bases). The CDR3 contains 17 residues. CDR1 MGHRA and CDR2 YSYEKL come from the germline V gene. V was shortened by 0 bases and J by 3 bases, with 14 bases between the two germline ends. DNA for the CDR3: TGCGCCAGCAGCCAAGATGGAGGGAATTTAGACACCGGGGAGCTGTTTTTT. Translating it yields CASSQDGGNLDTGELFF.

The chain links TRBV6-5 to TRBJ1-2; 7 nucleotides line up with TRBD1. The length of the CDR3 is 15 residues. Trimming removed 5 bases from V and 4 bases from J; junction bases left unmatched: 10. The germline gives CDR1 MNHEY, CDR2 SVGAGI. The CDR3 protein is CASSTSDRLPYGYTF. The CDR3 region has the DNA TGTGCCAGCAGTACCTCGGACAGGCTACCCTATGGCTACACCTTC.

As concerns this clone: Other DNA sequences in the sample encode the same CDR3. The chain employs TRBV15 and TRBJ2-5; D uncertain. The germline gives CDR1 LNHNV, CDR2 YYDKDF (reference sequence). The ends were cut back, 1 base at V and 2 bases at J, with 5 bases in the middle. CDR3 length: 13 residues. This chain's CDR3 is CATSRGQQETQYF. The CDR3 coding sequence is TGTGCCACCAGCAGAGGGCAGCAAGAGACCCAGTACTTC.

The chain joins TRBV14 to TRBJ2-7; 8 bases agree with TRBD1. This CDR3 region has 16 residues. The germline CDR1 and CDR2 sequences are SGHDN and FVKESK. After removal of 4 bases from V and 3 bases from J, the junction contained 11 bases not matched to a gene. CDR3 DNA: TGTGCCAGCAGCCCCCTATGGAAGACAGGGGACTACGAGCAGTACTTC. It yields the protein CASSPLWKTGDYEQYF.